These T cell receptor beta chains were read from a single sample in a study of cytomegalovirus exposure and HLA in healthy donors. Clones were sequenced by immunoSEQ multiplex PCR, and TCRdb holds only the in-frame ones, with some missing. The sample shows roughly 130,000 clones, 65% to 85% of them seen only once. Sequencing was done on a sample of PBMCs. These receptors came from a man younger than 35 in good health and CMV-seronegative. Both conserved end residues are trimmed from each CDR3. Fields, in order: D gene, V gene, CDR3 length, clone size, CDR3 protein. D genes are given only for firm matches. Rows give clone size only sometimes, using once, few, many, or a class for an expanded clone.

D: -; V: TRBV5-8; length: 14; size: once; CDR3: ASSLAWQASTDTQY
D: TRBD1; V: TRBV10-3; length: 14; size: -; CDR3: AISELGTGLGKGQF
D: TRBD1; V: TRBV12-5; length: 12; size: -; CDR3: ASQWDRGADTQY
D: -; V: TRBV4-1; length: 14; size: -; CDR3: ASSPSPGASSYEQY
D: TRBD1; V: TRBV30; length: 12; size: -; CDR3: AWNRGWAEDTQY
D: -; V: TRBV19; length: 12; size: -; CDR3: ASSTMGGDQPQH
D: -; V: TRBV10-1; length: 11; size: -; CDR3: ARLRQPNTEAF
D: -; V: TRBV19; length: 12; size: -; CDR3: ASSLSGTNEKLF
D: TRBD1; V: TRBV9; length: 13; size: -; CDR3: ASSVGVTGDSPLH
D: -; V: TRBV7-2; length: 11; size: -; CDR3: ASSLQIKDTQY
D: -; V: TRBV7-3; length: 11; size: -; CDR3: ASSSRYQETQY
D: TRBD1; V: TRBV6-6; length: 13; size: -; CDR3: ASRDSTGHTGELF
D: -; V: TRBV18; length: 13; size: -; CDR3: ASSPQGLVSYEQY
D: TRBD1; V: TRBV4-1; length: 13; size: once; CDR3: ASSQDEGQRKEQF
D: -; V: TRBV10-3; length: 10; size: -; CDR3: ATLDSSYEQY
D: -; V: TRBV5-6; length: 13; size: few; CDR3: ASSLGASGNQPQH
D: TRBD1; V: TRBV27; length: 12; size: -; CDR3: ASSWDSSNVEAF